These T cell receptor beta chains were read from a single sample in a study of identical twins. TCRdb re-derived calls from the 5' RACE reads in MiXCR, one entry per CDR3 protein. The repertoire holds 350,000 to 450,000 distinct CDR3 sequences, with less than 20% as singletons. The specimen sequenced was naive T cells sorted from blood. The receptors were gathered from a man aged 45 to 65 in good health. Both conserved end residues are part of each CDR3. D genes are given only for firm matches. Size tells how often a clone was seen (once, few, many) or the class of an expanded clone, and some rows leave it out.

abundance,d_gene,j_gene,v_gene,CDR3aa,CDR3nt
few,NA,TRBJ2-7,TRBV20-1,CSARSGQGSYEQYF,TGCAGTGCTAGGTCGGGGCAGGGCTCCTACGAGCAGTACTTC
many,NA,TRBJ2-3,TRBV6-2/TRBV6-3,CASTKTGFGTDTQYF,TGTGCCAGCACAAAAACGGGGTTCGGCACAGATACGCAGTATTTT
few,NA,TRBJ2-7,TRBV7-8,CASSLDRTRTPYEQYF,TGTGCCAGCAGCTTAGACAGGACGAGGACTCCCTACGAGCAGTACTTC
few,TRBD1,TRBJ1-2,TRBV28,CASSSPPGTGDGYTF,TGTGCCAGCAGTTCTCCCCCCGGGACAGGGGATGGCTACACCTTC
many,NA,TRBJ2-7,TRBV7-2,CASSLPPGAEQYF,TGTGCCAGCAGCTTACCGCCCGGGGCGGAGCAGTACTTC
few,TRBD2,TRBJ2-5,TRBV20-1,CSARILADSGTQYF,TGCAGTGCTAGGATACTAGCGGACTCGGGGACCCAGTACTTC
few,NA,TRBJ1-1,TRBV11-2,CASSLKGAGLGTEAFF,TGTGCCAGCAGCTTAAAAGGGGCAGGTCTGGGCACTGAAGCTTTCTTT
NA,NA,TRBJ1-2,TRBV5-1,CASSLTVYGYTF,TGCGCCAGCAGCTTAACAGTCTATGGCTACACCTTC
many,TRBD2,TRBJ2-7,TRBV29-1,CSVAVAGGYEQYF,TGCAGCGTTGCGGTAGCGGGGGGATACGAGCAGTACTTC
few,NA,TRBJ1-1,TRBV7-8,CASSLALRGRNTEAFF,TGTGCCAGCAGCTTAGCGCTCAGGGGCCGGAACACTGAAGCTTTCTTT
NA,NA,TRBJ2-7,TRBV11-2,CASSFDGFYEQYF,TGTGCCAGCAGCTTCGACGGATTCTACGAGCAGTACTTC
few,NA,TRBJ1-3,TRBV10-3,CAIRGSGNTIYF,TGTGCCATCAGGGGGTCGGGAAACACCATATATTTT
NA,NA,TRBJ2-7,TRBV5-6,CASSAWSYEQYF,TGTGCCAGCAGCGCGTGGAGCTACGAGCAGTACTTC
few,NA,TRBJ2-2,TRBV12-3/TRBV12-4,CASSLTGGELFF,TGTGCCAGCAGTTTGACGGGCGGGGAGCTGTTTTTT
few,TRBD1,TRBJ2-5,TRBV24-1,CATSGKRGPERETQYF,TGTGCCACCAGCGGTAAGAGGGGGCCAGAGCGGGAGACCCAGTACTTC
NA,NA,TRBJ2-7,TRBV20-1,CSAQPGRTNSYEQYF,TGCAGTGCTCAACCGGGACGGACGAACTCCTACGAGCAGTACTTC
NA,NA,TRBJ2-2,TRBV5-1,CASRASGVATGELFF,TGCGCCAGCAGGGCCTCCGGGGTAGCGACCGGGGAGCTGTTTTTT
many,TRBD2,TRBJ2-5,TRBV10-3,CAISPTSGVGETQYF,TGTGCCATCAGCCCGACTAGCGGGGTAGGGGAGACCCAGTACTTC
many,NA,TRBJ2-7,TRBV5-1,CASSLRGAPSYEQYF,TGCGCCAGCAGCTTGAGAGGAGCGCCTTCCTACGAGCAGTACTTC
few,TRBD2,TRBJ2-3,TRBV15,CATSHGTSGVSDTQYF,TGTGCCACCAGCCACGGGACTAGCGGGGTATCAGATACGCAGTATTTT
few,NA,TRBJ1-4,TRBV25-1,CASSGTLNEKLFF,TGTGCCAGCAGTGGGACCCTTAATGAAAAACTGTTTTTT
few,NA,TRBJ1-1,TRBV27,CASSSGTYGTEAFF,TGTGCCAGCAGTTCCGGGACTTATGGCACTGAAGCTTTCTTT
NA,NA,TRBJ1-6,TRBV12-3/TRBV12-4,CASSLQGLLYNSPLHF,TGTGCCAGCAGTTTACAGGGTCTTCTATATAATTCACCCCTCCACTTT
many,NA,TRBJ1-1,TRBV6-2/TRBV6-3,CASSLSLGNTEAFF,TGTGCCAGCAGTTTATCCCTAGGGAACACTGAAGCTTTCTTT
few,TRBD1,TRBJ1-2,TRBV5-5,CASRFYFTGDNYGYTF,TGTGCCAGCAGATTTTACTTCACAGGGGATAACTATGGCTACACCTTC
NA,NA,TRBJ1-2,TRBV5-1,CASSLRWADPPGWGYTF,TGCGCCAGCAGCTTGAGGTGGGCAGACCCTCCTGGATGGGGCTACACCTTC
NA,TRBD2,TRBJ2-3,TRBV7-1,CASSSWASGTDTQYF,TGCGCCAGCAGCTCCTGGGCTAGCGGGACAGATACGCAGTATTTT
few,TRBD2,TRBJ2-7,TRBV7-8,CASTQGAGVDEQYF,TGTGCCAGCACCCAAGGGGCGGGGGTCGACGAGCAGTACTTC
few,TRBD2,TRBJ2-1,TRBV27,CASSLGTSGSEFF,TGTGCCAGCAGTTTAGGGACTAGCGGTTCGGAGTTCTTC
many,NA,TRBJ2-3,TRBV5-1,CASSSGNTDTQYF,TGCGCCAGCAGCTCGGGGAACACAGATACGCAGTATTTT
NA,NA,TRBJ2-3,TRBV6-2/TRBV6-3,CASREIATDTQYF,TGTGCCAGCAGAGAGATAGCGACAGATACGCAGTATTTT
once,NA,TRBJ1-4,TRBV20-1,CSARVTGVNEKLFF,TGCAGTGCTAGAGTGACAGGTGTTAATGAAAAACTGTTTTTT
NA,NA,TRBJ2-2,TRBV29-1,CSVSGLPNTGELFF,TGCAGCGTTTCCGGACTACCTAACACCGGGGAGCTGTTTTTT
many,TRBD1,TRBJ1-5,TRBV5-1,CASSSGGLSNQPQHF,TGCGCCAGCAGCTCAGGGGGCCTTAGCAATCAGCCCCAGCATTTT
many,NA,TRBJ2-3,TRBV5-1,CASSLTGPDTQYF,TGCGCCAGCAGCTTGACAGGGCCAGATACGCAGTATTTT
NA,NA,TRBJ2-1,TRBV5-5,CASSYPGRTYNEQFF,TGTGCCAGCAGCTATCCCGGACGGACTTACAATGAGCAGTTCTTC
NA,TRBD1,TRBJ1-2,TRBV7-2,CASSLAGQGRNYGYTF,TGTGCCAGCAGCTTAGCGGGACAGGGAAGAAACTATGGCTACACCTTC
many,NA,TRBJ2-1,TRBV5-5,CASSLEYFYNEQFF,TGTGCCAGCAGCTTGGAATACTTCTACAATGAGCAGTTCTTC
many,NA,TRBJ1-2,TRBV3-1,CASRPTSMGDFGYTF,TGTGCCAGCAGACCCACCTCTATGGGAGATTTTGGCTACACCTTC
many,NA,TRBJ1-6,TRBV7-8,CASRGQVNSPLHF,TGTGCCAGCAGAGGACAAGTTAATTCACCCCTCCACTTT
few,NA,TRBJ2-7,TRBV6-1,CASSLPGTNSYEQYF,TGTGCCAGCAGCCTTCCCGGGACAAACTCCTACGAGCAGTACTTC
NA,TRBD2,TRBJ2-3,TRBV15,CATSRGGGLRTDTQYF,TGTGCCACCAGCAGAGGGGGGGGACTTCGCACAGATACGCAGTATTTT
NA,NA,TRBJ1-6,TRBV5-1,CASKGILGNSPLHF,TGCGCCAGCAAGGGGATCCTGGGTAATTCACCCCTCCACTTT
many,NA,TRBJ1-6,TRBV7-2,CASSFEVGRNSPLHF,TGTGCCAGCAGCTTTGAGGTCGGCCGTAATTCACCCCTCCACTTT
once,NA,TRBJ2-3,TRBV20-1,CSARPLARTDTQYF,TGCAGTGCTAGACCTCTAGCGCGGACAGATACGCAGTATTTT
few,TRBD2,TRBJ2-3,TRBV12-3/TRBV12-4,CASSFRRGGADTQYF,TGTGCCAGCAGTTTTCGGCGGGGGGGCGCAGATACGCAGTATTTT
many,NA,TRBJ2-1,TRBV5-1,CASSPGAGPTYNEQFF,TGCGCCAGCAGCCCTGGGGCAGGGCCTACATACAATGAGCAGTTCTTC
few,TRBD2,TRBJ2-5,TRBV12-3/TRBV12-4,CASRRTSGDQETQYF,TGTGCCAGCAGAAGGACTAGCGGGGACCAAGAGACCCAGTACTTC
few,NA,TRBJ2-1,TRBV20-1,CSASGISYNEQFF,TGCAGTGCTAGCGGAATCTCCTACAATGAGCAGTTCTTC
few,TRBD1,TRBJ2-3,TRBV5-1,CASSLWGTEGTDTQYF,TGCGCCAGCAGCTTGTGGGGGACAGAGGGCACAGATACGCAGTATTTT